Described below is a single TCR beta chain sequence and its context. The source of the sample is a study of T-cell memory formation after mild COVID-19. Study-level information: TCR clusters were mostly confined to one donor each.

Germline V gene sequence: CDR1 MNHNY, CDR2 SVGAGI (reference sequence). V dropped 10 bases and J dropped 2 bases, with 9 bases sitting between them. The CDR3 loop spans 13 amino acids. TCRdb re-derived calls from the 5' RACE reads in MiXCR, one entry per CDR3 protein. Of under 110,000 distinct CDR3 sequences in the sample, roughly 12% were seen once. The clonotype comes from an adult woman who had mild COVID-19 (a few samples of this study predate the infection). Cell type and time point are not known. The chain combines TRBV6-6 with TRBJ1-6; no clear D. The specimen was PBMCs or a T cell subset sorted from them (not recorded which). In DNA, the CDR3 is TGTGCCACCTCCCCCACCTATAATTCACCCCTCCACTTT. It encodes CATSPTYNSPLHF.